The 32 T cell receptor beta chains given below trace back to one sample, sequenced in a study of T cells after somatic rescue of genetic block. Produced via immunoSEQ multiplex PCR; TCRdb's table is partial and in-frame only. The profile shows about 70,000 clones, approximately 90% of them singletons. Sequenced input: peripheral blood mononuclear cells (PBMCs). The receptors shown here come from a middle-aged man.

A single count supports this clone. The chain links TRBV7-9 to TRBJ2-7; the D call may be TRBD1 or TRBD2 (6 bases each). Looked up from germline, CDR1 is SEHNR and CDR2 is FQNEAQ (reference sequence). This CDR3 has 18 amino acids. Trimming removed 4 bases at V and 1 base at J, with 23 bases between. CDR3 residues: CASSWDKGGRYWSYEQYF. DNA of the CDR3: TGTGCCAGCAGCTGGGACAAGGGGGGTCGTTATTGGTCCTACGAGCAGTACTTC.

In this sample, this clone turned up once. The V and J genes are TRBV6-5 and TRBJ1-1; 9 bases are a match to TRBD1. The CDR3 spans 14 residues. V was clipped by 6 bases and J by 5 bases; unmatched bases: 7. CDR1 and CDR2 (germline): MNHEY, SVGAGI. In nucleotides, the CDR3 is TGTGCCAGCAGCTTCGGACAGGGGCAGACTGAAGCTTTCTTT. It is translated as CASSFGQGQTEAFF.

The genes are TRBV6-1 and TRBJ1-2, with 7 positions matching TRBD1. The CDR3 runs 16 residues. The germline CDR1 and CDR2 sequences are MNHNS and SASEGT. V trimming: 4 bases; J trimming: 2 bases; junction bases outside the gene matches: 10. CDR3 nucleotides: TGTGCCAGCAGTGGAGGGAGGGGGCCGACCAACTATGGCTACACCTTC. It yields the protein CASSGGRGPTNYGYTF.

The gene calls are TRBV6-5 and TRBJ1-2, with 7 bases aligning to TRBD1. There are 14 residues in the CDR3. The germline V gene has CDR1 MNHEY and CDR2 SVGAGI. With V trimmed by 4 bases and J by 8 bases, 10 bases remained unmatched. The CDR3, as DNA: TGTGCCAGCAGTTTCCTACAGGGGAATTACGGCTACACCTTC. This gives the protein CASSFLQGNYGYTF.

V is TRBV6-1 and J is TRBJ1-1; 9 bases map to TRBD1. CDR1 MNHNS and CDR2 SASEGT come from the germline V gene. The CDR3 runs to 12 residues. V dropped 6 bases and J dropped 8; count of bases not matched to a gene: 4. The CDR3 is CASSRGTGEAFF. The CDR3 region has the DNA TGTGCCAGCAGCAGAGGGACAGGGGAAGCTTTCTTT.

V usage is TRBV5-1 and J usage is TRBJ2-3; 11 bases align to TRBD2. CDR1 is SGHRS and CDR2 is YFSETQ in the germline V gene. Trimming cost V 5 bases and J 0 bases; bases outside gene matches: 5. The CDR3 consists of 16 residues. CDR3 nucleotide sequence: TGCGCCAGCAGTCGGGGACTAGCGGAGAGCACAGATACGCAGTATTTT. As protein: CASSRGLAESTDTQYF. Combining the CDR3 with reference TRBV5-1 and TRBJ2-3 gives the whole variable domain KAGVTQTPRYLIKTRGQQVTLSCSPISGHRSVSWYQQTPGQGLQFLFEYFSETQRNKGNFPGRFSGRQFSNSRSEMNVSTLELGDSALYLCASSRGLAESTDTQYFGPGTRLTVL.

The chain has TRBV14 and TRBJ1-1; TRBD1 agrees at 8 bases. Trimming took 4 bases from V and 1 from J; bases not matched to a gene: 8. The germline CDR1 and CDR2 sequences are SGHDN and FVKESK. CDR3 length equals 16 residues. The CDR3 bases are TGTGCCAGCAGCCCCTGGACAGGGCGAGGGAACACTGAAGCTTTCTTT. Translation gives CASSPWTGRGNTEAFF.

This clone was observed once. The chain is built from TRBV9 and TRBJ2-1; TRBD1 matches 12 bases. The CDR3 spans 16 residues. Germline CDR1 reads SGDLS; CDR2 reads YYNGEE. The junction had 8 bases not matched to a gene; V was cut back by 2 bases and J by 8 bases. This chain's CDR3 is CASSVTGTGGNYEQFF. Written as DNA, the CDR3 is TGTGCCAGCAGCGTTACCGGGACAGGGGGCAACTATGAGCAGTTCTTC.

The V and J genes are TRBV6-5 and TRBJ2-1; the match to TRBD2 covers 9 bases. J lost 0 bases, V lost 0 bases, and 0 bases had no gene match. The V gene's germline CDR1 is MNHEY and CDR2 SVGAGI. This CDR3 has 16 amino acids. DNA for the CDR3: TGTGCCAGCAGTTACTCGACTAGCGGCTCCTACAATGAGCAGTTCTTC. It specifies CASSYSTSGSYNEQFF.

This clone was observed once. The rearrangement links TRBV9 to TRBJ1-1, with D perhaps matching TRBD1 (5 bases). The V end was cut by 4 bases, the J end by 4 bases, with 14 bases between. The CDR3 length is 14 residues. CDR1 and CDR2 (germline): SGDLS, YYNGEE. CDR3 DNA: TGTGCCAGCAGCCTCTGGGACGTGGGCACTGAAGCTTTCTTT. This codes for CASSLWDVGTEAFF.

The V and J genes are TRBV14 and TRBJ2-3; D assignment may be TRBD1 or TRBD2 (5 bases each). V gave up 0 bases and J gave up 1 base, with 11 bases separating them. The germline gives CDR1 SGHDN, CDR2 FVKESK. The CDR3 spans 16 residues. CDR3 DNA sequence: TGTGCCAGCAGCCAAGATAGTGGGACCGGCACAGATACGCAGTATTTT. This sequence encodes CASSQDSGTGTDTQYF.

This sequence joins TRBV19 and TRBJ2-7, with D uncertain. Trimming shortened V by 2 bases and J by 3 bases, and 5 bases separated the two germline ends. Germline V lookup: CDR1 LNHDA, CDR2 SQIVND (reference sequence). The CDR3 has 12 amino acids. The CDR3 DNA reads TGTGCCAGTAGTATACCGGGCTACGAGCAGTACTTC. This codes for CASSIPGYEQYF. The whole variable domain, remainder taken from reference TRBV19 and TRBJ2-7, is DGGITQSPKYLFRKEGQNVTLSCEQNLNHDAMYWYRQDPGQGLRLIYYSQIVNDFQKGDIAEGYSVSREKKESFPLTVTSAQKNPTAFYLCASSIPGYEQYFGPGTRLTVT.

The chain carries TRBV6-5 and TRBJ1-6; D gene uncertain. There are 15 residues in the CDR3. In germline, CDR1 is MNHEY, CDR2 SVGAGI. Trimming shortened V by 0 bases and J by 10 bases, and 13 bases separated the two germline ends. In DNA, the CDR3 is TGTGCCAGCAGTTACTCGTATTCCGGGAGCTCACCCCTCCACTTT. Translation: CASSYSYSGSSPLHF.

The chain couples TRBV5-1 to TRBJ2-3; D could derive from TRBD1 or TRBD2 (5 bases each). The V gene's germline CDR1 is SGHRS and CDR2 YFSETQ. The CDR3 loop spans 13 amino acids. V lost 3 bases and J lost 11, with 16 bases in between. The CDR3 region has the DNA TGCGCCAGCAGCTGGGCCGGGGCCCAGGGGCAGTATTTT. It translates to CASSWAGAQGQYF.

The chain recombines TRBV7-9 with TRBJ2-5; weak D call: TRBD1 (5 bases). This CDR3 region has 12 residues. V was pared by 6 bases and J by 5 bases, with 10 bases between. Germline V gene sequence: CDR1 SEHNR, CDR2 FQNEAQ (reference sequence). The CDR3 region is CASSSQGETQYF. Here the CDR3 DNA reads TGTGCCAGCAGTAGTCAGGGTGAGACCCAGTACTTC. Full variable domain (rest looked up from reference TRBV7-9 and TRBJ2-5): DTGVSQNPRHKITKRGQNVTFRCDPISEHNRLYWYRQTLGQGPEFLTYFQNEAQLEKSRLLSDRFSAERPKGSFSTLEIQRTEQGDSAMYLCASSSQGETQYFGPGTRLLVL.

J is TRBJ2-7 and V is TRBV11-2, with 14 nucleotides matching TRBD2. This CDR3 has 19 residues. Germline V gene data show CDR1 as SGHAT and CDR2 as FQNNGV. V trimming: 1 base; J trimming: 3 bases; junction bases outside the gene matches: 11. In nucleotides, the CDR3 is TGTGCCAGCAGCTTAGGCGGTCCCTGGACTAGCGGGGGGAACTACGAGCAGTACTTC. Its translation is CASSLGGPWTSGGNYEQYF.

The chain combines TRBV5-4 with TRBJ2-7; TRBD2 aligns across 14 bases. The CDR3 sequence is 18 residues long. Unmatched junction bases numbered 9, after V lost 4 bases and J lost 0 bases. Germline V gene data show CDR1 as SGHNT and CDR2 as YYREEE (reference sequence). The CDR3 nucleotides read TGTGCCAGCAGCCGGGGACTAGCGGGGGCCACGAGCTCCTACGAGCAGTACTTC. It is translated as CASSRGLAGATSSYEQYF.

The sample holds one count of this clone. The chain carries TRBV5-1 and TRBJ2-1; 7 bases map to TRBD1. The CDR3 length is 15 residues. V lost 2 bases and J lost 5; bases outside the gene matches: 7. Germline CDR1 and CDR2: SGHRS and YFSETQ. The CDR3 sequence is CASSLPGQNNNEQFF. DNA of the CDR3: TGCGCCAGCAGCTTACCGGGACAGAATAACAATGAGCAGTTCTTC. The whole variable domain, remainder taken from reference TRBV5-1 and TRBJ2-1, is KAGVTQTPRYLIKTRGQQVTLSCSPISGHRSVSWYQQTPGQGLQFLFEYFSETQRNKGNFPGRFSGRQFSNSRSEMNVSTLELGDSALYLCASSLPGQNNNEQFFGPGTRLTVL.

The chain uses TRBV2 and TRBJ2-3, with D uncertain. Looked up from germline, CDR1 is SNHLY and CDR2 is FYNNEI. CDR3 size: 16 residues. V shed 1 base and J shed 0 bases, with 11 bases lying between them. CDR3 sequence: CASSEGAALSTDTQYF. The CDR3, as DNA: TGTGCCAGCAGTGAAGGGGCAGCCCTTAGCACAGATACGCAGTATTTT.

The rearrangement links TRBV5-1 to TRBJ1-2, with 11 nucleotides matching TRBD1. With V trimmed by 4 bases and J by 4 bases, 6 bases remained unmatched. The V gene's germline CDR1 is SGHRS and CDR2 YFSETQ. The CDR3 length is 15 residues. The CDR3 here is CASSARDRGSYGYTF. The CDR3 DNA is TGCGCCAGCAGCGCCCGGGACAGGGGGTCCTATGGCTACACCTTC.

This clone was seen a single time. This chain uses TRBV28 with TRBJ2-1, with D tentatively TRBD2 (6 bases). V dropped 6 bases and J dropped 6 bases, with 12 bases sitting between them. The CDR3 length is 13 residues. Germline V gene sequence: CDR1 MDHEN, CDR2 SYDVKM. The CDR3 spells CASREGLSNEQFF. The DNA of the CDR3 is TGTGCCAGCAGGGAAGGACTATCCAATGAGCAGTTCTTC. Variable domain in full (rest from reference TRBV28 and TRBJ2-1): DVKVTQSSRYLVKRTGEKVFLECVQDMDHENMFWYRQDPGLGLRLIYFSYDVKMKEKGDIPEGYSVSREKKERFSLILESASTNQTSMYLCASREGLSNEQFFGPGTRLTVL.

In DNA, the CDR3 is TGTGCCAGCAGCTTCGCGGGACAGCATAATTCACCCCTCCACTTT. Translation gives CASSFAGQHNSPLHF. This rearrangement joins TRBV5-6 to TRBJ1-6; TRBD1 matches 7 bases. The CDR3 totals 15 residues. Germline values: CDR1 SGHDT, CDR2 YYEEEE. V shed 2 bases, J shed 5 bases, and the junction held 4 bases outside the gene matches.

The gene calls are TRBV7-3 and TRBJ2-3; D possibly matches TRBD1 or TRBD2 (7 bases each). CDR1 is SGHTA, CDR2 FQGTGA, per germline. Trimming left V 5 bases short and J 2 bases short, with 11 bases between. The CDR3 runs to 14 residues. The CDR3 here is CASSPGGATDTQYF. As DNA, the CDR3 is TGTGCCAGCAGCCCAGGGGGGGCCACAGATACGCAGTATTTT. Combining the CDR3 with reference TRBV7-3 and TRBJ2-3 gives the whole variable domain GAGVSQTPSNKVTEKGKYVELRCDPISGHTALYWYRQSLGQGPEFLIYFQGTGAADDSGLPNDRFFAVRPEGSVSTLKIQRTERGDSAVYLCASSPGGATDTQYFGPGTRLTVL.

This rearrangement joins TRBV10-2 to TRBJ2-4; 13 bases agree with TRBD2. This CDR3 is built from 14 residues. The J segment lost 8 bases and the V segment lost 4 bases, leaving 2 bases of the junction unmatched. Germline-derived CDR1 and CDR2 are WSHSY and SAAADI. CDR3 DNA sequence: TGCGCCAGCAGTGGGGGACTAGCGGGATACATTCAGTACTTC. Protein: CASSGGLAGYIQYF.

This chain connects TRBV6-5 to TRBJ2-7, with 10 nucleotides matching TRBD1. The CDR3 runs to 13 residues. V gave up 6 bases and J gave up 6 bases; unmatched junction bases: 5. The germline V gene encodes CDR1 MNHEY and CDR2 SVGAGI. In nucleotides, the CDR3 is TGTGCCAGCAGCGACAGGGGGCTACGCGAGCAGTACTTC. Translation gives CASSDRGLREQYF.

This clone was recorded once. V and J are TRBV18 and TRBJ1-5; D perhaps matches TRBD1 (6 bases). Trimming removed 0 bases from V and 7 bases from J, with 16 bases in between. Germline loops: CDR1 KGHSH, CDR2 LQKENI. This CDR3 is 16 amino acids long. CDR3 region: CASSPPPGGAWQPQHF. The CDR3 nucleotides read TGTGCCAGCTCACCACCACCGGGGGGGGCCTGGCAGCCCCAGCATTTT. Using reference TRBV18 and TRBJ1-5 for the parts outside the CDR3, the full variable domain is NAGVMQNPRHLVRRRGQEARLRCSPMKGHSHVYWYRQLPEEGLKFMVYLQKENIIDESGMPKERFSAEFPKEGPSILRIQQVVRGDSAAYFCASSPPPGGAWQPQHFGDGTRLSIL.

This chain connects TRBV19 to TRBJ2-7, with TRBD1 matching over 8 bases. V gave up 5 bases and J gave up 3 bases; unmatched junction bases: 9. There are 15 residues in the CDR3. Germline V CDR1 and CDR2: LNHDA, SQIVND (reference sequence). This CDR3 is CASSPGGQAIYEQYF. Here the CDR3 DNA reads TGTGCCAGTAGTCCCGGGGGACAGGCTATCTACGAGCAGTACTTC.

This clone has just one count. V and J are TRBV14 and TRBJ1-2; 9 bases line up with TRBD1. This CDR3 is built from 13 residues. In germline, CDR1 is SGHDN, CDR2 FVKESK. The V and J ends lost 5 bases and 7 bases, in that order; junction bases with no gene match: 5. DNA of the CDR3: TGTGCCAGCAGCACCGGGACAGGGTCTGGCTACACCTTC. It yields the protein CASSTGTGSGYTF.

The DNA for the CDR3 is TGTGCCAGCAGCTTAGGTAGGGACAACTCCTACGAGCAGTACTTC. Protein: CASSLGRDNSYEQYF. The chain is built from TRBV7-8 and TRBJ2-7, with D tentatively TRBD1 (6 bases). Trimming cost V 1 base and J 0 bases, with 10 bases left between them. Germline V gene sequence: CDR1 SGHVS, CDR2 FQNEAQ. The CDR3 is 15 amino acids.

V is TRBV28 and J is TRBJ2-1; the match to TRBD1 covers 8 bases. The CDR3 has 16 residues. V lost 11 bases, J lost 10 bases, and 22 bases stayed unmatched. From germline, CDR1 is MDHEN and CDR2 SYDVKM. The CDR3 region has the DNA TGTGCCTCTCAGGGGGCCAAGGGACCATCACCGATCGAGCAGTTCTTC. Amino acid sequence: CASQGAKGPSPIEQFF.

The chain couples TRBV4-3 to TRBJ2-1, with TRBD2 matching 12 bases. The V gene's germline CDR1 is LGHNA and CDR2 YSLEER. Losses at the gene ends were 0 bases for V and 0 bases for J; bases not matched to a gene: 6. This CDR3 spans 19 amino acids. The CDR3 reads CASSQELAGGSNSYNEQFF. The CDR3 nucleotides read TGCGCCAGCAGCCAAGAACTAGCGGGAGGCTCCAACTCCTACAATGAGCAGTTCTTC.

The V gene is TRBV10-2, the J gene TRBJ2-5; D is possibly TRBD1 or TRBD2 (5 bases each). The CDR3 spans 14 residues. V was pared by 5 bases and J by 7 bases, with 17 bases between. Germline V lookup: CDR1 WSHSY, CDR2 SAAADI. The CDR3 reads CASSHGTPSGTQYF. The CDR3 DNA reads as TGCGCCAGCAGTCACGGGACCCCGTCTGGGACCCAGTACTTC.